This T cell receptor beta chain was recorded in a study of cytomegalovirus exposure and HLA in healthy donors. Details on this clone: Antigen: not known.

Vbeta (60) and Jbeta (13) primers were used in the PCR. The assay was immunoSEQ multiplex PCR, and TCRdb's table has in-frame clones only and misses some. Counted here are 100,000 to 150,000 clones, over 75% occurring once; the ten biggest clones make up 4.2%. Study results and caveats: Later work associated 16,951 TCR beta sequences with HLA alleles at 0.05 false discovery rate. The study assumed roughly uniform donor sequencing depth for presence/absence analyses. Associated with cytomegalovirus, according to the listing, were some 180 TCR beta chains.

Germline V lookup: CDR1 SGHVS, CDR2 FQNEAQ. This CDR3 contains 18 residues. Trimming removed 4 bases at V and 2 bases at J, with 20 bases between. The receptor was isolated from a male donor in good health and CMV-seropositive. The specimen was PBMCs. The chain has TRBV7-8 and TRBJ2-2; possibly TRBD2 for D (7 bases). Here the CDR3 DNA reads TGTGCCAGCAGCTGGGGCGCTCGCGGGGGCCTCAACACCGGGGAGCTGTTTTTT. Protein sequence: CASSWGARGGLNTGELFF.